This T cell receptor beta chain was recorded in a study of T-cell reconstitution after alpha-beta-depleted transplantation in children. This clonotype was observed a few times. There are 14 residues in the CDR3. The germline V gene encodes CDR1 SEHNR and CDR2 FQNEAQ (reference sequence). V dropped 3 bases and J dropped 7 bases, with 15 bases sitting between them. Molecular barcoding with unique molecular identifiers was used for the TCRbeta library. MiXCR, applied by TCRdb to the PCR reads, yields one record per CDR3 protein. The data show approximately 390,000 distinct CDR3 sequences, approximately 11% seen once.

This chain links TRBV7-9 with TRBJ1-1, with D uncertain. Sequencing used PBMCs from the stem cell graft donor, obtained from the stem cell graft. The source is a human donor who donated a stem cell graft to a child with acute myeloid leukemia. CDR3 protein: CASSLETTRHEAFF. Written as DNA, the CDR3 is TGTGCCAGCAGCTTGGAAACGACCCGTCATGAAGCTTTCTTT.